This T cell receptor (beta chain) is from a study of shared clonotypes between healthy human individuals. Study-wide context: The composition of the donors was two women and a few men aged 18 to 49.

The study, taken as a whole, reports: Represented diversity, genetic and exposure-history alike, was limited by few donors.

On this clone: Its specificity is not known. Additional DNA sequences in this sample encode the identical CDR3.

Evenly divided among several immunoSEQ plates was the genomic DNA of each subset. The method was immunoSEQ multiplex PCR; TCRdb's version includes in-frame clones alone and lacks a portion of them. The sample has about 1 million clones, about 76% seen once. The CDR3 totals 12 residues. V lost 3 bases to trimming and J lost 3 bases, with 9 bases between them. Germline V CDR1 and CDR2: GTSNPN, SVGIG (reference sequence). This clonotype originated in a young man in good health. V and J are TRBV30 and TRBJ2-7; D gene unclear. The sample taken for sequencing was memory CD4+ T cells sorted from blood. The subset denotes: CD45RA-negative fraction. CDR3 sequence reads: CAWRTNSYEQYF. DNA of the CDR3: TGTGCCTGGAGGACCAACAGCTACGAGCAGTACTTC.